This T cell receptor (beta chain) originates from a study of blood T cell repertoires in COVID-19. Study context: The United States, Italy and Spain supplied acute and convalescent COVID-19 samples. Sample material is recorded as cDNA or gDNA derived from T cells, B-cell-depleted T cells, or PBMCs.

Germline CDR1 LGHDT, CDR2 YNNKEL (reference sequence). The V segment lost 9 bases and the J segment 8 bases; nucleotides outside the gene matches: 12. CDR3 length: 13 residues. The method was immunoSEQ multiplex PCR; TCRdb's version includes in-frame clones alone and lacks a portion of them. The table lists 200,000 to 250,000 clones, around four fifths of them singletons. The TCR originated in a man aged 25-45 years who had recovered from COVID-19. The chain links TRBV3-1 (or the pseudogene TRBV3-2) to TRBJ1-2, with 7 bases aligning to TRBD1. Sequencing was done on a sample of peripheral blood. CDR3 loop: CASLDRVSSGYTF. CDR3 sequence (DNA): TGTGCCAGTTTAGACAGGGTGTCGTCCGGCTACACCTTC.